Below, 12 T cell receptor beta chains from the same sample are listed, as sequenced in a study of blood T cell repertoires in COVID-19. The assay was immunoSEQ multiplex PCR, and TCRdb's table has in-frame clones only and misses some. The sample contains 360,000 or so clones, roughly nine tenths of which appear only once. The sequenced sample consisted of PBMCs or T cells enriched from blood (not recorded which). The receptor source for this set is a woman in her 30s who had recovered from COVID-19.

At least ten counts were recorded for this clone. V usage is TRBV27 and J usage is TRBJ2-7; possible D gene TRBD2, 5 bases. There are 12 residues in the CDR3. V dropped 6 bases and J dropped 3 bases, with 9 bases sitting between them. Germline CDR1 reads MNHEY; CDR2 reads SMNVEV (reference sequence). CDR3 in amino acids: CASREAGYEQYF. CDR3 sequence (DNA): TGTGCCAGCAGGGAGGCGGGCTACGAGCAGTACTTC.

The chain recombines TRBV7-8 with TRBJ2-7, with 9 bases lining up with TRBD1. Germline V lookup: CDR1 SGHVS, CDR2 FQNEAQ. CDR3 length: 15 residues. Trimming cost V 4 bases and J 2 bases; bases outside gene matches: 6. CDR3 amino acids: CASSSTGTGTYEQYF. CDR3 sequence (DNA): TGTGCCAGCAGCTCCACCGGGACAGGGACCTACGAGCAGTACTTC. The full variable domain, its missing parts supplied by reference TRBV7-8 and TRBJ2-7, is GAGVSQSPRYKVAKRGQDVALRCDPISGHVSLFWYQQALGQGPEFLTYFQNEAQLDKSGLPSDRFFAERPEGSVSTLKIQRTQQEDSAVYLCASSSTGTGTYEQYFGPGTRLTVT.

CDR3 region: CASSIPWAAPGTEAFF. CDR3 bases: TGTGCCAGTAGTATACCCTGGGCAGCACCTGGCACTGAAGCTTTCTTT. The chain employs TRBV19 and TRBJ1-1, with D uncertain. The V gene lost 2 bases and the J gene lost 4 bases, with 17 bases spanning the gap. Germline assignment: CDR1 LNHDA and CDR2 SQIVND (reference sequence). The CDR3 consists of 16 residues.

The rearrangement links TRBV27 to TRBJ1-2, with 9 bases identical to TRBD1. The ends lost 2 bases at V and 9 bases at J; junction bases unmatched: 10. CDR1 and CDR2 from the germline V gene are MNHEY and SMNVEV (reference sequence). The CDR3 sequence is 15 residues long. The CDR3 region is CASSLVGDRVRSYTF. CDR3 bases: TGTGCCAGCAGTTTAGTGGGGGACAGGGTTAGGAGCTACACCTTC.

With respect to this clone: The same CDR3 is also encoded by other DNA sequences in this sample. The chain uses TRBV19 and TRBJ1-1; D perhaps matches TRBD1 (5 bases). V lost 3 bases to trimming and J lost 5 bases, with 10 bases between them. Germline lookup yields CDR1 LNHDA and CDR2 SQIVND (reference sequence). The CDR3 spans 13 residues. CDR3 amino acids: CASSITGGTEAFF. CDR3 sequence (DNA): TGTGCCAGTAGTATCACGGGGGGTACTGAAGCTTTCTTT.

The chain recombines TRBV5-1 with TRBJ2-7; TRBD2 matches 15 bases. The CDR3 loop spans 17 amino acids. Germline V CDR1 and CDR2: SGHRS, YFSETQ. V shed 3 bases and J 0 bases; nucleotides not matched to a gene: 4. As DNA, the CDR3 is TGCGCCAGCAGCTCTCGGACTAGCGGGGGGGCCTCCTACGAGCAGTACTTC. This codes for CASSSRTSGGASYEQYF.

The gene calls are TRBV6-5 and TRBJ1-5; TRBD1 is a possible D gene (6 bases). V shed 6 bases and J shed 2 bases, with 14 bases lying between them. In germline, CDR1 is MNHEY, CDR2 SVGAGI. CDR3 length equals 15 residues. CDR3 coding DNA: TGTGCCAGCAGGTCAGGGGCCCGGGGCAATCAGCCCCAGCATTTT. Amino acids: CASRSGARGNQPQHF.

This chain connects TRBV7-8 to TRBJ1-3; 7 bases map to TRBD1. With 3 bases clipped from V and 0 bases from J, the junction kept 2 bases outside the gene matches. Germline V gene sequence: CDR1 SGHVS, CDR2 FQNEAQ. The CDR3 totals 15 residues. CDR3 DNA sequence: TGTGCCAGCAGCTTGGGACAGAGCTCTGGAAACACCATATATTTT. Protein product: CASSLGQSSGNTIYF.

The chain has TRBV5-1 and TRBJ1-4; the D gene is possibly TRBD1 (5 bases). The CDR3 is 15 amino acids. Per germline, CDR1 SGHRS and CDR2 YFSETQ. The V end was cut by 0 bases, the J end by 3 bases, with 9 bases between. CDR3 DNA: TGCGCCAGCAGCTTGGCGGGGGGAGCTAATGAAAAACTGTTTTTT. This sequence encodes CASSLAGGANEKLFF.

The chain is built from TRBV2 and TRBJ2-1, with 7 bases identical to TRBD1. Germline CDR1 and CDR2: SNHLY and FYNNEI. Germline trimming cut 2 bases from V and 6 bases from J; bases unmatched to any gene: 4. This CDR3 has 14 amino acids. In DNA form, the CDR3 reads TGTGCCAGCAGTGAACCGGACAGGCTCAATGAGCAGTTCTTC. It yields the protein CASSEPDRLNEQFF.

V usage is TRBV9 and J usage is TRBJ1-2; 10 bases match TRBD1. The CDR3 contains 14 residues. CDR1 SGDLS and CDR2 YYNGEE come from the germline V gene. The J segment lost 8 bases and the V segment lost 5 bases, leaving 9 bases of the junction unmatched. CDR3 sequence (DNA): TGTGCCAGCAGAGCAGGGACAGGGGTTAAAGGCTACACCTTC. Protein sequence: CASRAGTGVKGYTF.

This chain joins TRBV14 and TRBJ2-1; the match to TRBD2 covers 13 bases. This CDR3 has 19 amino acids. Germline-derived CDR1 and CDR2 are SGHDN and FVKESK. J was trimmed by 4 bases and V by 3 bases; bases with no gene match: 12. CDR3 region: CASSHRFMGLAGKYNEQFF. In nucleotides, the CDR3 is TGTGCCAGCAGCCACCGATTTATGGGACTAGCGGGGAAGTACAATGAGCAGTTCTTC. Looking up the rest from reference TRBV14 and TRBJ2-1 gives the full variable domain: EAGVTQFPSHSVIEKGQTVTLRCDPISGHDNLYWYRRVMGKEIKFLLHFVKESKQDESGMPNNRFLAERTGGTYSTLKVQPAELEDSGVYFCASSHRFMGLAGKYNEQFFGPGTRLTVL.